Listed below are T cell receptor beta chains from one sample, sequenced in a study of technical replicates of blood from a handful of donors. Profiling relied on immunoSEQ multiplex PCR, and the TCRdb table lists in-frame clones only, not all of them. The profile shows more than 65,000 clones, 80% to 95% of them singletons. Sequencing used T cells isolated from PBMCs. These receptors were taken from a human donor in good health. Each CDR3 is given with its conserved first and last residue. The order of the fields is CDR3 length, D gene, V gene, clone size, J gene, CDR3 protein, CDR3 DNA. D genes are given only for firm matches. Size values are once, few and many counts, or a class for expanded clones, and some rows have none.

13	.	TRBV9	.	TRBJ2-1	CASSVVGLDEQFF	TGTGCCAGCAGCGTAGTCGGTTTGGATGAGCAGTTCTTC
17	.	TRBV13	.	TRBJ1-2	CASRDLTYFGGQHGYTF	TGTGCCAGCAGGGATTTAACATACTTTGGCGGCCAGCATGGCTACACCTTC
14	.	TRBV10-1	.	TRBJ2-2	CASSESANTGELFF	TGCGCCAGCAGTGAGTCGGCTAACACCGGGGAGCTGTTTTTT
13	.	TRBV30	.	TRBJ2-1	CAWSLGLPNEQFF	TGTGCCTGGAGTTTGGGACTCCCCAATGAGCAGTTCTTC
15	.	TRBV4-3	.	TRBJ1-2	CASSQLGGANYGYTF	TGCGCCAGCAGCCAGTTGGGTGGAGCTAACTATGGCTACACCTTC
16	TRBD1	TRBV27	.	TRBJ2-1	CASSLNRSPGGNEQFF	TGTGCCAGCAGTCTAAATAGGAGCCCAGGGGGCAATGAGCAGTTCTTC
13	TRBD1	TRBV29-1	.	TRBJ2-1	CSVDRVTYNEQFF	TGCAGCGTGGACAGGGTGACCTACAATGAGCAGTTCTTC
14	.	TRBV7-8	.	TRBJ1-1	CASSLASGAGVAFF	TGTGCCAGCAGCTTAGCGTCAGGGGCGGGCGTCGCTTTCTTT
14	TRBD1	TRBV11-2	.	TRBJ1-2	CASSIGQGARGYTF	TGTGCCAGCAGCATTGGACAGGGGGCGCGAGGCTACACCTTC
13	.	TRBV2	.	TRBJ2-3	CASEGGDTDTQYF	TGTGCCAGCGAAGGGGGAGACACAGATACGCAGTATTTT
16	.	TRBV4-1	.	TRBJ2-1	CASSQGLAPPYNEQFF	TGCGCCAGCAGCCAAGGGCTAGCGCCCCCATACAATGAGCAGTTCTTC
18	TRBD2	TRBV7-2	once	TRBJ2-3	CASSLFPTSGTTTDTQYF	TGTGCCAGCAGCTTATTCCCGACTAGCGGGACCACCACAGATACGCAGTATTTT
13	.	TRBV18	.	TRBJ2-7	CASSPHRDNEQYF	TGTGCCAGCTCACCTCACAGGGATAACGAGCAGTACTTC
12	.	TRBV5-1	.	TRBJ1-2	CASSLGQAGYTF	TGCGCCAGCAGCTTGGGGCAGGCCGGCTACACCTTC
14	TRBD1	TRBV2	.	TRBJ1-4	CASSDVTGGEKLFF	TGTGCCAGCAGTGATGTGACAGGGGGGGAAAAACTGTTTTTT
15	TRBD2	TRBV7-3	.	TRBJ2-1	CASSLAGGTYNEQFF	TGTGCCAGCAGCTTAGCGGGAGGCACCTACAATGAGCAGTTCTTC
15	.	TRBV6-1	.	TRBJ1-1	CASNGWRELNTEAFF	TGTGCCAGCAATGGGTGGAGGGAATTGAACACTGAAGCTTTCTTT
15	TRBD2	TRBV7-6	.	TRBJ2-5	CASSFLGRSQETQYF	TGTGCCAGCAGTTTCCTCGGGAGGAGTCAAGAGACCCAGTACTTC
15	TRBD1	TRBV29-1	.	TRBJ2-7	CSVEEETGWSYEQYF	TGCAGCGTTGAGGAGGAGACAGGGTGGTCCTACGAGCAGTACTTC
15	.	TRBV5-1	.	TRBJ2-5	CASSLNGRFDETQYF	TGCGCCAGCAGCTTGAACGGCAGGTTTGATGAGACCCAGTACTTC
19	TRBD2	TRBV7-3	.	TRBJ2-1	CASSLTPSLAGEIYNEQFF	TGTGCCAGCAGCTTAACCCCCTCACTAGCGGGAGAGATTTACAATGAGCAGTTCTTC
16	.	TRBV4-2	.	TRBJ1-2	CASSPPLREDHTGYTF	TGTGCCAGCAGCCCTCCTCTTAGGGAGGACCATACCGGCTACACCTTC
13	TRBD1	TRBV5-1	.	TRBJ2-3	CASSLTGADTQYF	TGCGCCAGCAGCTTGACAGGGGCCGATACGCAGTATTTT
16	TRBD2	TRBV6-5	.	TRBJ2-7	CASSYSKAGGAYEQYF	TGTGCCAGCAGTTACTCGAAAGCGGGAGGGGCCTACGAGCAGTACTTC
15	.	TRBV5-4	.	TRBJ2-7	CASSLPGHGSYEQYF	TGTGCCAGCAGCTTGCCGGGACACGGTTCCTACGAGCAGTACTTC
12	.	TRBV11-2	few	TRBJ1-1	CASRQGRTEAFF	TGTGCCAGCAGACAGGGTAGAACTGAAGCTTTCTTT
16	.	TRBV5-1	.	TRBJ2-5	CASSLARQGNQETQYF	TGCGCCAGCAGCTTGGCGCGGCAGGGAAATCAAGAGACCCAGTACTTC
17	TRBD1	TRBV5-1	.	TRBJ2-7	CASSATNPGQYIYEQYF	TGCGCCAGCAGCGCTACTAACCCGGGACAGTACATCTACGAGCAGTACTTC
13	.	TRBV11-3	.	TRBJ1-1	CASSSRPTAEAFF	TGTGCCAGCAGCTCGAGGCCGACGGCTGAAGCTTTCTTT
15	TRBD2	TRBV6-5	.	TRBJ2-3	CASSNTRREVDTQYF	TGTGCCAGCAGCAATACTAGGCGGGAGGTAGATACGCAGTATTTT
14	.	TRBV9	.	TRBJ1-3	CASSVAGSGNTIYF	TGTGCCAGCAGCGTAGCCGGCTCTGGAAACACCATATATTTT
16	TRBD1	TRBV5-6	few	TRBJ1-1	CASSLWTGGIDTEAFF	TGTGCCAGCAGCTTGTGGACAGGGGGGATCGACACTGAAGCTTTCTTT
14	TRBD2	TRBV29-1	once	TRBJ2-3	CSVELASRGGTQYF	TGCAGCGTTGAATTAGCGAGTCGGGGGGGTACGCAGTATTTT
13	.	TRBV7-8	.	TRBJ2-1	CASISSGLDEQFF	TGTGCCAGCATTTCGAGCGGGCTCGATGAGCAGTTCTTC
14	.	TRBV28	.	TRBJ2-1	CASKGHSSYNEQFF	TGTGCCAGTAAGGGACACTCCTCCTACAATGAGCAGTTCTTC
14	.	TRBV19	.	TRBJ2-7	CASSIRQSSYEQYF	TGTGCCAGTAGTATTCGACAGAGCTCCTACGAGCAGTACTTC
12	.	TRBV29-1	.	TRBJ1-1	CSGQRGATEAFF	TGCAGCGGACAGCGGGGGGCCACTGAAGCTTTCTTT
15	TRBD2	TRBV7-9	.	TRBJ2-7	CASSYSGRPQGEQYF	TGTGCCAGCAGCTATAGCGGGAGGCCCCAAGGCGAGCAGTACTTC
16	TRBD2	TRBV6-6	.	TRBJ2-2	CASSQGLAGGTGELFF	TGTGCCAGCAGCCAGGGACTAGCGGGAGGGACCGGGGAGCTGTTTTTT
14	.	TRBV1	once	TRBJ2-3	CTSKSSGSTDTQYF	TGCACCAGTAAATCTAGCGGGAGCACAGATACGCAGTATTTT
15	.	TRBV5-1	.	TRBJ1-2	CASSPSTAVGYGYTF	TGCGCCAGCAGCCCGTCTACAGCGGTGGGCTATGGCTACACCTTC
13	.	TRBV2	.	TRBJ2-2	CASRGYSTGELFF	TGTGCCAGCAGGGGCTATAGCACCGGGGAGCTGTTTTTT
16	.	TRBV11-3	.	TRBJ2-7	CASSFPDGTYPYEQYF	TGTGCCAGCAGCTTCCCGGACGGGACTTACCCCTACGAGCAGTACTTC
15	TRBD2	TRBV5-6	.	TRBJ2-7	CASSLGGSSSYEQYF	TGTGCCAGCAGCTTGGGCGGGAGTAGCTCCTACGAGCAGTACTTC
16	TRBD1	TRBV7-8	.	TRBJ1-2	CASSFTLDRANYGYTF	TGTGCCAGCAGCTTTACACTTGACAGGGCGAACTATGGCTACACCTTC
15	.	TRBV5-1	.	TRBJ2-1	CASSLGGSSYNEQFF	TGCGCCAGCAGCTTGGGTGGGAGCTCCTACAATGAGCAGTTCTTC
13	.	TRBV11-2	.	TRBJ1-1	CASSLGTDTEAFF	TGTGCCAGCAGCTTAGGGACAGACACTGAAGCTTTCTTT
13	.	TRBV9	.	TRBJ1-2	CASSTTALYGYTF	TGTGCCAGCAGCACTACTGCGCTCTATGGCTACACCTTC
14	.	TRBV15	.	TRBJ2-5	CATSRETAGTSQYF	TGTGCCACCAGCAGAGAAACCGCGGGTACGAGCCAGTACTTC
15	.	TRBV5-5	.	TRBJ1-1	CASKDPGHLNTEAFF	TGTGCCAGCAAAGATCCGGGACACCTGAACACTGAAGCTTTCTTT
16	.	TRBV6-6	.	TRBJ2-1	CASSSPGSGPTNEQFF	TGTGCCAGCAGTTCTCCCGGGAGCGGACCCACTAATGAGCAGTTCTTC
14	TRBD1	TRBV12-5	.	TRBJ2-3	CANTTGITTDTQYF	TGTGCTAACACGACAGGGATTACCACAGATACGCAGTATTTT
17	.	TRBV21-1	.	TRBJ2-7	CASSKMLGTGNSYEQYF	TGTGCCAGCAGCAAAATGTTAGGGACAGGCAATTCCTACGAGCAGTACTTC